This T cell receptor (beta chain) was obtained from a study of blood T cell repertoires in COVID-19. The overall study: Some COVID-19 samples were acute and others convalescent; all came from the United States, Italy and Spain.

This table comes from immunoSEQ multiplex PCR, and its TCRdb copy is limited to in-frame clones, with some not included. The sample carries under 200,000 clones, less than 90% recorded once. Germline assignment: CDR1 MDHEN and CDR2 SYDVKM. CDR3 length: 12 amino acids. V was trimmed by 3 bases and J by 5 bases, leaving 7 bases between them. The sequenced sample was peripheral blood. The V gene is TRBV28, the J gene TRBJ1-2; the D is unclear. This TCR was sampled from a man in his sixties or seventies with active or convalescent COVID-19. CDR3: CASSFYKYGYTF. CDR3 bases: TGTGCCAGCAGTTTCTATAAGTATGGCTACACCTTC.